The entry below describes one T cell receptor (beta chain). Only in-frame clones appear in the TCRdb table, and some are missing; sequencing was by immunoSEQ multiplex PCR. The data hold roughly 290,000 clones, with approximately 83% observed a single time. The data are from a study of blood T cell repertoires in COVID-19. Overall study: From T cells, B-cell-depleted T cells, or PBMCs came the material, which was cDNA or gDNA.

The sequenced sample was PBMCs or T cells enriched from blood (not recorded which). This clonotype was obtained from a man aged 30 to 39 who had recovered from COVID-19.

The CDR3 coding sequence is TGTGCCATCGGGACTAGCGGGGGGATAGCCGGTGAGCAGTTCTTC. The encoded protein is CAIGTSGGIAGEQFF. The V and J genes are TRBV10-3 and TRBJ2-1; 15 nucleotides agree with TRBD2. The ends lost 8 bases at V and 9 bases at J; junction bases unmatched: 8. Germline V gene lookup returns CDR1 ENHRY and CDR2 SYGVKD. This CDR3 is built from 15 residues.